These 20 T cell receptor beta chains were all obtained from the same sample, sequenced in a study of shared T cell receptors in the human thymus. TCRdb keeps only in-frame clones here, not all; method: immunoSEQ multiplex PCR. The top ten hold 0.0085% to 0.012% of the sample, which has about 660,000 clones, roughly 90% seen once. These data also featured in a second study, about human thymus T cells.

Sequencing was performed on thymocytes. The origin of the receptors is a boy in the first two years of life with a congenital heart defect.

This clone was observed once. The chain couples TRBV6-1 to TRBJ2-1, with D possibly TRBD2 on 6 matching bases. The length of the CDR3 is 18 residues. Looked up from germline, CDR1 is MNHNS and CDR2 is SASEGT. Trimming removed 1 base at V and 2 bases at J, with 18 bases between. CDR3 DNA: TGTGCCAGCAGTGAAGTACCGACCCCGGGGGATCCCTACAATGAGCAGTTCTTC. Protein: CASSEVPTPGDPYNEQFF.

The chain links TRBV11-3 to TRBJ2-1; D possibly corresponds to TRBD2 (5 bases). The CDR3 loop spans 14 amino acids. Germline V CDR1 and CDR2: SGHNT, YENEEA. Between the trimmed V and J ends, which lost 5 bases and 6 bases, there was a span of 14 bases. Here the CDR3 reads CASSPPLSVNEQFF. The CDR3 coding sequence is TGTGCCAGCAGCCCACCCCTTAGCGTCAATGAGCAGTTCTTC.

DNA of the CDR3: TGTGCCAGCAGCCTGGGACCGCAGGAAAAGACCCAGTACTTC. Amino acid sequence: CASSLGPQEKTQYF. The chain has TRBV5-5 and TRBJ2-5; possibly TRBD1 or TRBD2 for D (5 bases each). The CDR3 consists of 14 residues. V lost 4 bases and J 6 bases, leaving 16 bases between the germline ends. CDR1 and CDR2 (germline): SGHKS, YYEKEE (reference sequence).

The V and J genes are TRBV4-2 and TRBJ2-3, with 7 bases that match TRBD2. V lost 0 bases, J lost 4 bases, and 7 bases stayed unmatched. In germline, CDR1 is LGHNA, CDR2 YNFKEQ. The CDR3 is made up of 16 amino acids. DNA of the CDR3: TGTGCCAGCAGCCAAGATTTGGGGGAGGGCCCAGATACGCAGTATTTT. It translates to CASSQDLGEGPDTQYF.

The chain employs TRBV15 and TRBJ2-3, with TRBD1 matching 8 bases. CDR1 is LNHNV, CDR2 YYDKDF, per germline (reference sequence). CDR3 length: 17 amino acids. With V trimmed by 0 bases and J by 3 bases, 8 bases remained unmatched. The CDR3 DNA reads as TGTGCCACCAGCAGAGATCACCAGGGGGCTAGGACAGATACGCAGTATTTT. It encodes CATSRDHQGARTDTQYF.

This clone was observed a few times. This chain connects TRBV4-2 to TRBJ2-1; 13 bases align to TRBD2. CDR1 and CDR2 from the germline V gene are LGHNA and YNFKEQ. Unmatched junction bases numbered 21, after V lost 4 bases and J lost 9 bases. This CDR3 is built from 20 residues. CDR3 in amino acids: CASSPSPRNTSGRASVEQFF. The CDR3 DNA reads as TGTGCCAGCAGCCCCAGCCCCCGGAACACTAGCGGGAGGGCCTCTGTTGAGCAGTTCTTC.

The CDR3 nucleotides are TGTGCCAGCAGCGTAGAACCAGCTGGAAACACCATATATTTT. Translating gives CASSVEPAGNTIYF. The chain couples TRBV9 to TRBJ1-3; D is unresolved. The germline CDR1 and CDR2 sequences are SGDLS and YYNGEE. The CDR3 sequence is 14 residues long. V was trimmed by 0 bases and J by 2 bases, leaving 6 bases between them.

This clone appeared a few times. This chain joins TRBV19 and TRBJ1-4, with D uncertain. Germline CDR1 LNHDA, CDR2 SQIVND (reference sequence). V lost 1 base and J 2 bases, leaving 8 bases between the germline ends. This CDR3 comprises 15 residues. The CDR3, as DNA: TGTGCCAGTAGTATAGTCGGGTATACTAATGAAAAACTGTTTTTT. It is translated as CASSIVGYTNEKLFF.

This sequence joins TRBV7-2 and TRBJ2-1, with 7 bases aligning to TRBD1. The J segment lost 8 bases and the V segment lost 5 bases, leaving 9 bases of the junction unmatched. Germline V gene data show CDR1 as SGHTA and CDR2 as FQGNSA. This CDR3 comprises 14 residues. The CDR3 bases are TGTGCCAGCAGCCCCCGACAGGGTAAAGATGAGCAGTTCTTC. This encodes CASSPRQGKDEQFF.

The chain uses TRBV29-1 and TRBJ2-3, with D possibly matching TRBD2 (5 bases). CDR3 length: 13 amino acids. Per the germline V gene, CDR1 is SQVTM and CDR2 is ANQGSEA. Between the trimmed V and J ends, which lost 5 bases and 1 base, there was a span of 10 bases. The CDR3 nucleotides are TGCAGCGTTAGCGGTCGGGGCACAGATACGCAGTATTTT. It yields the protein CSVSGRGTDTQYF.

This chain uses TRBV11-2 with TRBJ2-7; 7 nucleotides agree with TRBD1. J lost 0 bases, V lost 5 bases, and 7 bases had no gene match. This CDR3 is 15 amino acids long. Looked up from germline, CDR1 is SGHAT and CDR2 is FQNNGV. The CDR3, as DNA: TGTGCCAGCAGCCCCCGGACAGGTAGCTCCTACGAGCAGTACTTC. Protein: CASSPRTGSSYEQYF.

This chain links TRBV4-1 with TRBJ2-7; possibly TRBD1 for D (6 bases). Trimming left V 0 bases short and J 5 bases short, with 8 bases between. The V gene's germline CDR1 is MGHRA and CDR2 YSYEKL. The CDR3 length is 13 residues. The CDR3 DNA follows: TGCGCCAGCAGCCAAGAAGAGGGGGACGAGCAGTACTTC. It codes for CASSQEEGDEQYF.

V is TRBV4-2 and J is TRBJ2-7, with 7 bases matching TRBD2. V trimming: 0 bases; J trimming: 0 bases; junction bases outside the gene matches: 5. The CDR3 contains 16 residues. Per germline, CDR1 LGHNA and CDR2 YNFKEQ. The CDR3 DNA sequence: TGTGCCAGCAGCCAAGACTGGGGGGAGGGCTCCTACGAGCAGTACTTC. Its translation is CASSQDWGEGSYEQYF.

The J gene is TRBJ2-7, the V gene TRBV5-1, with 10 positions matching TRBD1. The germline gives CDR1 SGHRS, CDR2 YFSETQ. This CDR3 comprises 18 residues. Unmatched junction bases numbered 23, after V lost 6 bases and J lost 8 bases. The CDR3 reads CASNSFPPITPGQGQQYF. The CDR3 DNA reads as TGCGCCAGCAACTCCTTTCCCCCGATCACCCCGGGACAGGGGCAGCAGTACTTC.

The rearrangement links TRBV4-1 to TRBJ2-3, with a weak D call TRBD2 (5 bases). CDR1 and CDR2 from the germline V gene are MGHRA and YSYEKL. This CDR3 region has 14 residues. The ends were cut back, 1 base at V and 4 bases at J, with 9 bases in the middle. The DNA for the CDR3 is TGCGCCAGCAGCCAAGGGACTGTGGCAGATACGCAGTATTTT. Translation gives CASSQGTVADTQYF.

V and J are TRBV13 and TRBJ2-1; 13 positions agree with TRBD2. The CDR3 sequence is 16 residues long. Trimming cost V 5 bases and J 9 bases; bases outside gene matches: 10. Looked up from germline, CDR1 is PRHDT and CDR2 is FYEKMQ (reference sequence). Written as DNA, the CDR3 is TGTGCCAGCAGCCCACGGACTAGCGGGAGTTTGGGTGAGCAGTTCTTC. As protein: CASSPRTSGSLGEQFF.

CDR3 bases: TGTGCCAGCAGCCAAATTAGGCAGGGAATACATAGCAATCAGCCCCAGCATTTT. Translating it yields CASSQIRQGIHSNQPQHF. This chain connects TRBV27 to TRBJ1-5, with D maybe TRBD1 (5 bases). Trimming stripped 6 bases from V and 0 bases from J, with 21 bases between. There are 18 residues in the CDR3. The germline V gene has CDR1 MNHEY and CDR2 SMNVEV (reference sequence).

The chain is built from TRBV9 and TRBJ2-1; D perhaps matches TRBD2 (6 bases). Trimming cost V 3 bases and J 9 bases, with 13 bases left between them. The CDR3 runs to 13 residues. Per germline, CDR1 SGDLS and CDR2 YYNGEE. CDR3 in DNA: TGTGCCAGCAGCGGAAGCCCGGGGGTTGAGCAGTTCTTC. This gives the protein CASSGSPGVEQFF.

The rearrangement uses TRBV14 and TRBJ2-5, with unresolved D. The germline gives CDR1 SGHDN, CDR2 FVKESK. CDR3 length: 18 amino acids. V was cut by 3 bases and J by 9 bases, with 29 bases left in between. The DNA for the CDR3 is TGTGCCAGCAGCCAGCCCGGCGGCCCTGGCCTCGACTTAGTGCCCCAGTACTTC. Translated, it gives CASSQPGGPGLDLVPQYF.

In DNA form, the CDR3 reads TGTGCCAGTAGTCCCCGGACAGGGAAGAGCTACGAGCAGTACTTC. It is translated as CASSPRTGKSYEQYF. The chain couples TRBV19 to TRBJ2-7; 8 positions agree with TRBD1. The V gene's germline CDR1 is LNHDA and CDR2 SQIVND (reference sequence). With V trimmed by 5 bases and J by 3 bases, 9 bases remained unmatched. CDR3 length: 15 residues.